The clone carrying this T cell receptor (beta chain) was seen only once. The antigen is undetermined. This entry is derived from a study of molecular identifiers for immune sequencing clone quantification. Regarding the study as a whole: Effector cells had over 98% of their molecules in clones above 20 RNA copies, while naive cells had under 1%.

Previously reported methods and listed TCR primers produced the bulk TCR libraries. TCRdb used MiXCR to reprocess the PCR reads, holding one entry per CDR3 protein. The sample lists nearly 650,000 distinct CDR3 sequences; about 25% were seen once. V dropped 3 bases and J dropped 3 bases, with 12 bases sitting between them. Germline V lookup: CDR1 MNHEY, CDR2 SMNVEV (reference sequence). This CDR3 comprises 14 residues. The TCR originated in a human donor in good health. Some libraries in this study had Jurkat cell RNA spiked in. Sequenced: naive CD8+ T cells from blood, with Jurkat cell RNA spiked in. Subset of the sample: FACS-sorted CD8+CD4-CCR7+CD45RA+ naive T cells. This rearrangement joins TRBV27 to TRBJ2-7; no definite D call. In nucleotides, the CDR3 is TGTGCCAGCAGTTTGTGGGGTTCGTTCTACGAGCAGTACTTC. Translating it yields CASSLWGSFYEQYF.